The 7 T cell receptor beta chains below all came from one sample that was sequenced in a study of graft-versus-host responses after intestinal transplantation. These receptors lack a known antigen. TCRdb keeps only in-frame clones here, not all; method: immunoSEQ multiplex PCR. Here the sample spans around 100,000 clones, around 94% being singletons. The material sequenced was unstimulated CD8+ T cells sorted from spleen or lymph node cells, taken before transplant. The receptors here all came from a human donor who was the organ donor for an intestinal transplant.

The rearrangement uses TRBV7-9 and TRBJ2-7; possibly TRBD1 for D (7 bases). Germline assignment: CDR1 SEHNR and CDR2 FQNEAQ (reference sequence). The CDR3 consists of 14 residues. V lost 2 bases and J lost 4, with 12 bases in between. CDR3 nucleotides: TGTGCCAGCAGCTTAACAGGGGAGGTATACGAGCAGTACTTC. It codes for CASSLTGEVYEQYF.

The CDR3 DNA sequence: TGCGCCAGCAGCCAAGAAGACCGACCTAACTATGGCTACACCTTC. Protein: CASSQEDRPNYGYTF. The chain combines TRBV4-1 with TRBJ1-2; D uncertain. Germline CDR1 reads MGHRA; CDR2 reads YSYEKL. V lost 0 bases and J lost 0, with 8 bases in between. This CDR3 contains 15 residues.

The CDR3 DNA follows: TGTGCCAGCAGCTTCGGCACAGATACGCAGTATTTT. Translated, it gives CASSFGTDTQYF. This chain connects TRBV5-4 to TRBJ2-3, with no clear D. CDR3 size: 12 residues. The V end was cut by 2 bases, the J end by 1 base, with 2 bases between. Germline CDR1 reads SGHNT; CDR2 reads YYREEE (reference sequence).

The V gene is TRBV28, the J gene TRBJ2-1, with 13 bases fitting TRBD2. V shed 6 bases, J shed 7 bases, and the junction held 6 bases outside the gene matches. The CDR3 has 15 amino acids. Germline V gene data show CDR1 as MDHEN and CDR2 as SYDVKM. This CDR3 reads CASSQGTSGINEQFF. CDR3 in DNA: TGTGCCAGCAGCCAGGGGACTAGCGGGATAAATGAGCAGTTCTTC. Full variable domain (missing parts from reference TRBV28 and TRBJ2-1): DVKVTQSSRYLVKRTGEKVFLECVQDMDHENMFWYRQDPGLGLRLIYFSYDVKMKEKGDIPEGYSVSREKKERFSLILESASTNQTSMYLCASSQGTSGINEQFFGPGTRLTVL.

The J gene is TRBJ2-6, the V gene TRBV25-1; perhaps TRBD1 as D (5 bases). Trimming removed 1 base from V and 2 bases from J, with 9 bases in between. From germline, CDR1 is MGHDK and CDR2 SYGVNS. The CDR3 length is 16 residues. The DNA for the CDR3 is TGTGCCAGCAGTGAATTGACAGTAGCTGGGGCCAACGTCCTGACTTTC. Protein sequence: CASSELTVAGANVLTF.

The chain is built from TRBV27 and TRBJ2-2; D call uncertain. The CDR3 is 15 amino acids. CDR1 MNHEY and CDR2 SMNVEV come from the germline V gene (reference sequence). The germline V and J ends were trimmed by 4 bases and 2 bases, with 11 bases remaining between them. The CDR3 loop is CASSSREVNTGELFF. The CDR3 DNA reads as TGTGCCAGCAGTTCCCGCGAGGTCAACACCGGGGAGCTGTTTTTT.

CDR3 loop: CAISESGTAPYEQYF. The CDR3 bases are TGTGCCATCAGTGAATCAGGGACGGCTCCCTACGAGCAGTACTTC. This chain links TRBV10-3 with TRBJ2-7; D is perhaps TRBD1 or TRBD2 (5 bases each). V dropped 3 bases and J dropped 2 bases, with 14 bases sitting between them. This CDR3 spans 15 amino acids. The germline gives CDR1 ENHRY, CDR2 SYGVKD.